This T cell receptor beta chain comes out of a study of cytomegalovirus exposure and HLA in healthy donors (dated by TCRdb to about 2017). At the level of the whole study: An earlier analysis of approximately 640 of the donors reported about 250 Gb of sequence data and some 120 million unique TCR beta sequences from approximately 180 million T cells. An early release covering 500 to 750 HLA-typed donors comprised about 290 gigabases of sequencing data and roughly 85 million unique TCR sequences. The genetic ancestry cluster associated with self-reported Caucasian donors included roughly four fifths of the 398 genotyped donors. The study aimed to test whether cataloging public T cell receptors could reveal signatures of past pathogen exposure. Using immunosequencing, the study profiled T cell repertoires from around 680 subjects and related those repertoires to cytomegalovirus serostatus. Besides the first cohort of more than 650 subjects, a separate validation cohort made up of 120 or so different subjects was used. To predict cytomegalovirus infection status, the study brought together high-throughput TCR immunosequencing, statistical association of individual TCRs with disease status, and machine learning. A later analysis re-analyzed previously published TCR beta repertoires from roughly 630 donors and added high-resolution HLA genotyping to study TCR occurrence patterns. The later analysis used no new phenotypic data to find candidate immune exposures, relying instead on TCR beta sequences and their occurrence across donors. To decide whether each TCR beta V gene segment behaved as functional or pseudogenic, an earlier analysis of fewer than 750 of the donors relied on high-throughput TCR beta sequencing. Donor age, sex, ethnicity and CMV serostatus were compiled alongside the repertoire data. A later genetic analysis used genome-wide SNP genotypes for about three fifths of the 666 donors, treating that subset as a discovery cohort. Every discovery cohort repertoire had been produced on one sequencing platform. HLA typing covered class I and class II loci at four-digit resolution. Typing coverage differed by locus: A, B, C, DRB1 and DQB1 were typed in roughly 620-630 donors, DQA1 in approximately 520, DPA1 in some 600, and DPB1 in 400 to 490. Roughly five DR-DQ haplotypes were handled as single units for association and clustering, since linkage in the cohort was strong. Among almost 400 genotyped donors of the cohort, an average of around 240,000 unique TCR beta nucleotide sequences were sequenced per donor, roughly 20% of them non-productive.

Results the study describes overall, beyond this receptor: A further reported finding was that TCR beta sequences accurately predicted the HLA-A and HLA-B alleles for most subjects in the first cohort. Strong co-occurrence of HLA alleles, especially DR and DQ, made assigning TCR associations to individual alleles difficult. It was suggested by the authors that the approach could potentially be generalized to other disease states and immunological phenotypes. In an earlier analysis of 587 of the donors, most TCR beta V segments appeared in productive rearrangements about 87% or about 30% of the time, broadly matching IMGT annotations. In this cohort, only TCR beta chains were sequenced, and detectable features were limited by the absence of alpha or paired-chain data. In both the original and validation cohorts, the classifier was reported to diagnose cytomegalovirus status with high specificity and sensitivity. A later genetic analysis reported fewer N-insertions in productive TCRs among donors in an Asian-associated ancestry cluster than the roughly 640-donor mean. Linkage disequilibrium might explain the correlated functional status among segregating V segments, but an unknown experimental factor could not be ruled out. Compared with equally common non-associated chains, HLA-associated TCR beta chains in a later analysis were more clonally expanded and had lower generation probabilities. Several of the top co-occurrence clusters appeared to be linked to parvovirus B19, influenza, CMV and Epstein-Barr virus, according to a later analysis. A later genetic analysis associated a missense DCLRE1C variant with V-gene and J-gene trimming of TCR beta chains, and an independent cohort replicated the association. The study gave a list of 150 to 200 TCR beta chains associated with cytomegalovirus. Because counts were too low, about 18 rarely observed V segments, including chromosome 9 orphons, were left out of the earlier analysis of 587 of the donors. In a later analysis, TCR association rates were found to vary across HLA loci, with the most associated TCRs seen for DRB1 alleles and the fewest for HLA-C alleles. A later analysis found that most CMV-associated TCR beta chains appeared HLA-restricted, with HLA associations seemingly driven largely by CMV exposure. Immune exposure information for the cohort was limited to CMV serostatus. At a false discovery rate of 0.05, a later analysis linked 16,951 TCR beta sequences to specific HLA alleles. Because the 87-base-pair reads could not distinguish some IMGT-functional V segments, including TRBV6-2 and TRBV6-3, those segments were excluded. HLA typing was unavailable for some donors at each locus, so association tests used only the typed subset. The presence/absence analyses assumed that sequencing depth was roughly uniform across donors, and that assumption may not be true. A cluster of highly shared sequence variants was judged likely to be a technical artifact of the sequencing pipeline. Most TCR sequences were seen in very few donors, while some public TCRs were found in many individuals. A few of the identified cytomegalovirus-associated TCR beta chains were confirmed in vitro to be specific for cytomegalovirus antigens.

Taken from the germline V gene, the CDR1 and CDR2 loops are SGHAT and FQNNGV. From the cysteine through the phenylalanine, the CDR3 covers 14 amino acids. Only the CDR3 DNA stays, 42 bases, in frame from base 1. V is cut by 1 base and J by 3 bases, and the space between the germline ends is 10 bases. The library relied on the immunoSEQ multiplex PCR assay. The multiplex PCR relied on a mix of 60 forward primers for TCR Vbeta segments and 13 reverse primers for TCR Jbeta segments. The CDR3 region of rearranged TCR beta genes was amplified from genomic DNA with a multiplex PCR assay. Amplified TCR beta libraries were sequenced as 87-base-pair reads on the Illumina HiSeq System. The paper's processing steps were these. A later analysis counted 75 million to 100 million unique TCR beta chains across the roughly 700 repertoires, and some 11 million of these chains were shared by at least two donors. To remove PCR and sequencing errors, raw reads were error-corrected and collapsed into unique sequences using a nearest-neighbor algorithm that merged closely related sequences. Alignment of CDR3 sequences to IMGT reference sequences was used to assign V, D and J gene segments. For a sequence to be retained, a match of at least six nucleotides was required to both a V gene segment and a J gene segment. A rearrangement was called productive if the CDR3 had no stop codons and remained in frame with V and J, and every other rearrangement was called non-productive. CDR3 was defined by IMGT convention, running from the second conserved V-encoded cysteine to the conserved J-encoded phenylalanine. Sequences without an unambiguous match to a single V gene segment were excluded from the earlier analysis of several hundred of the donors. An earlier analysis of 587 of the donors called V segments functional above 56.7% productive rearrangements and segregating when the between-donor standard deviation exceeded 5%. To diagnose cytomegalovirus status from the catalog of TCR beta chain sequences, a statistical classification framework was built. In a later analysis, TCR nucleotide sequences were compared against IMGT/GENE-DB human TR gene sequences so that V and J genes could be assigned. In a later analysis, CDR3 sequences and most-parsimonious VDJ recombination scenarios were assigned using the TCRdist pipeline. In a later analysis, every TCR beta chain was defined by the combination of its CDR3 amino acid sequence and its V-gene family, and reads without a unique V-gene family were dropped. As a way to deal with suspected cross-contamination and a sequencing artifact, a later analysis dropped over 550 nucleotide sequences that were highly shared and had low generation probability. In a later analysis, a clonal expansion index was calculated for each public chain from normalized within-repertoire ranks of inferred template counts. Generation probabilities in a later analysis came from a VDJ recombination model fitted to out-of-frame rearrangements, and those results were checked against IGoR. In a later analysis, hypergeometric tests were used to score TCR-TCR, TCR-HLA and TCR-CMV co-occurrence, with a repertoire-size bias correction applied to TCR pairs. In a later analysis, false discovery rates were estimated by permuting HLA or CMV assignments 20 times. A later analysis grouped co-occurring TCRs with DBSCAN, adding TCRdist sequence similarity when clustering within HLA-allele-positive subsets. Repertoires with fewer than 30,000 or more than 120,000 public chains, plus five repertoires with anomalous nucleotide sharing, were excluded from co-occurrence clustering. TCRdb took over this immuneACCESS table, retaining in-frame rearrangements with V and J assigned. Such tables are incomplete; in checked studies, under half of the missing clones stem from an unresolved V gene, and the remainder is unexplained. That table supplies the V and J calls and clone size; D and trimming were determined from the DNA. Within this sample are around 200,000 clones, with about 89% of them counted one time only. The top ten hold around 1% of the sample.

In total, 630 or so healthy bone marrow donors made up the cohort. All cohort members were sampled while nominally healthy, although unrecorded immune exposures were likely present. The donor tested CMV seronegative and was one of the 352 seronegative cohort members. A peripheral blood sample was collected from each donor, and TCR beta sequencing was performed on peripheral blood mononuclear cells. The Qiagen DNeasy Blood Extraction Kit was used to extract genomic DNA from the blood cell samples. With respect to this clone: The specificity of this receptor is unknown. Per-nucleotide qualities are absent, and no much larger clonotype sits a single base away.

This receptor was identified in a young woman in good health and CMV-seronegative. Recombination joined TRBV11-2 with TRBJ2-7; the D gene is unclear. Sequencing input: PBMCs. The DNA is as follows: TGTGCCAGCAGCTTAGCTCCACTAAACTACGAGCAGTACTTC. This translates into CASSLAPLNYEQYF.